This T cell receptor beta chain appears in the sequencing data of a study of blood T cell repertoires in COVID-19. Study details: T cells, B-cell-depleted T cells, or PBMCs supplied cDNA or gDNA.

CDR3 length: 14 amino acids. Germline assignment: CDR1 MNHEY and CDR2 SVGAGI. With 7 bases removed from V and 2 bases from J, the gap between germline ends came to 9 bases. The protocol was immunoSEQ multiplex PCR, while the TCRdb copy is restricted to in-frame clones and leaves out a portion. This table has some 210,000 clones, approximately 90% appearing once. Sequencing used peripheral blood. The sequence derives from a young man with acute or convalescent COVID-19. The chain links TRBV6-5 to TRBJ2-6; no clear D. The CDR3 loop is CASKVGAGANVLTF. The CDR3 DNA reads TGTGCCAGCAAAGTTGGAGCTGGGGCCAACGTCCTGACTTTC.